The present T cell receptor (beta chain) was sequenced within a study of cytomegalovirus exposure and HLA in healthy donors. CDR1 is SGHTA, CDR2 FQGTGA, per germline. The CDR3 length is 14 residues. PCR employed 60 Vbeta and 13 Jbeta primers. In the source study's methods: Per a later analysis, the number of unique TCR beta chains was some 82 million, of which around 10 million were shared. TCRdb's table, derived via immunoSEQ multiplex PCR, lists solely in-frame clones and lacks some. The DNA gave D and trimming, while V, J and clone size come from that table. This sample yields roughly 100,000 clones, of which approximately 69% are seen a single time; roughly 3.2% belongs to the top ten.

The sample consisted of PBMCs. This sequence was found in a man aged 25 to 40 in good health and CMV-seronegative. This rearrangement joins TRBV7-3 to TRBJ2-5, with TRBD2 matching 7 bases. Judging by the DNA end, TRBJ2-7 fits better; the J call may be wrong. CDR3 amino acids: CASSLWGGRGEQYF. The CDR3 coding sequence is TGTGCCAGCAGCTTATGGGGCGGGAGAGGCGAGCAGTACTTC.